This T cell receptor beta chain came from a study of post-analysis software for immune sequencing data. Study context: Relapsing-remitting, secondary progressive and progressive-relapsing multiple sclerosis courses were included. Study results and limitations: Five or six TRBV segments, including TRBV5-6, TRBV5-1 and TRBV20-1, were more frequent in patients than controls. There was significantly lower normalized Chao1 diversity in multiple sclerosis patients than in controls. F measure clustering grouped samples strongly by preparation batch.

The CDR3 runs to 12 residues. Germline CDR1 is SNHLY and CDR2 is FYNNEI. V was pared by 6 bases and J by 14 bases, with 7 bases of the junction left unmatched. Worth noting for this clonotype: Its antigen is still unknown.

The library was made from cDNA and included unique molecular identifiers. Between roughly 1 and 10 million T cells gave rise to around 500,000 cDNA molecules. TCRdb called the PCR reads again in MiXCR, with one record for every CDR3 protein. The sample has hundreds of thousands of distinct CDR3 sequences, approximately 60% seen once. Sequenced input: blood. The genes are TRBV2 and TRBJ2-1, with 10 positions matching TRBD2. The clonotype originates from a girl aged 2-15 years with multiple sclerosis. CDR3: CASSQSGTSEFF. The CDR3 DNA reads TGTGCCAGCAGCCAATCCGGGACTAGCGAGTTCTTC.